The present TCR beta chain was sequenced within a study of blood T cell repertoires in COVID-19. The CDR3 spans 16 residues. Trimming removed 0 bases from V and 0 bases from J, with 9 bases in between. Germline lookup yields CDR1 SGHNT and CDR2 YYREEE (reference sequence). Sequencing was performed with immunoSEQ multiplex PCR; in TCRdb, only in-frame clones are kept and a portion is missing. The table has roughly 100,000 clones, roughly nine tenths seen once; the top ten hold about 1.7%. The rearrangement links TRBV5-4 to TRBJ2-2; the D gene is possibly TRBD2 (7 bases). The clonotype originates from a human donor with active COVID-19. The donor label of this sample is uncertain. Sample: peripheral blood. Here the CDR3 DNA reads TGTGCCAGCAGCTTGGAGGGGGGGCCGAACACCGGGGAGCTGTTTTTT. This encodes CASSLEGGPNTGELFF.